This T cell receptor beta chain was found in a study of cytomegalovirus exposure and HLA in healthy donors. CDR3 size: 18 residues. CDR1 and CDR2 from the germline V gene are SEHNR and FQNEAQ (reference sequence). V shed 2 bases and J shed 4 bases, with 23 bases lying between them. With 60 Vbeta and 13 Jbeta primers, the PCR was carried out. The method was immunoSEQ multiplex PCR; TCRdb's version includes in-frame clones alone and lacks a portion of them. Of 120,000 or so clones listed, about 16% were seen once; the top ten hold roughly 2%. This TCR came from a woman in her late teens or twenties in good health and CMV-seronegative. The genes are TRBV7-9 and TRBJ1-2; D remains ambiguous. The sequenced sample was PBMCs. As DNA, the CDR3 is TGTGCCAGCAGCTTAATAATTCACTTCACCCGGAGGATCTATGGCTACACCTTC. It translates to CASSLIIHFTRRIYGYTF. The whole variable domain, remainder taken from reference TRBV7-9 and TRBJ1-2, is DTGVSQNPRHKITKRGQNVTFRCDPISEHNRLYWYRQTLGQGPEFLTYFQNEAQLEKSRLLSDRFSAERPKGSFSTLEIQRTEQGDSAMYLCASSLIIHFTRRIYGYTFGSGTRLTVV.